Listed here is a single T cell receptor (beta chain). Seattle's cohort entered during active infection and was followed longitudinally. This CDR3 comprises 16 residues. Trimming at V came to 4 bases and at J to 1 base, leaving 7 bases not matched to a gene. Germline V gene data show CDR1 as LGHNA and CDR2 as YNFKEQ. Assay: immunoSEQ multiplex PCR; the TCRdb copy retains only in-frame clones and omits some. The sample shows 200,000 to 250,000 clones, 75% to 90% of them seen only once. The data belong to a study of blood T cell repertoires in COVID-19. Study information: T cells, B-cell-depleted T cells, or PBMCs supplied cDNA or gDNA.

The chain recombines TRBV4-2 with TRBJ1-2, with 9 bases that match TRBD1. The source is a woman of 80 years or more with COVID-19, enrolled during active disease. Sequenced input: peripheral blood. CDR3 protein: CASSPGTGTYNYGYTF. CDR3 coding DNA: TGTGCCAGCAGCCCAGGGACAGGGACCTATAACTATGGCTACACCTTC.